This TCR beta chain appears in the sequencing data of a study of cytomegalovirus exposure and HLA in healthy donors. 60 Vbeta and 13 Jbeta primers were used in PCR. Generated by immunoSEQ multiplex PCR, the TCRdb table keeps only in-frame clones and is missing some. The sample consists of 150,000 to 200,000 clones, about 85% of them appearing once. Sample: PBMCs. This clonotype originated in a girl aged 5 to 17 in good health and CMV-seropositive.

This CDR3 reads CASSRFGDYGYTF. In nucleotides, the CDR3 is TGTGCCAGTAGTCGATTCGGGGACTATGGCTACACCTTC. The rearrangement uses TRBV19 and TRBJ1-2, with D unclear. The CDR3 length is 13 residues. Per the germline V gene, CDR1 is LNHDA and CDR2 is SQIVND (reference sequence). The V end lost 5 bases, the J end lost 3 bases, and 10 bases lay between the germline ends. The complete variable domain, with remaining parts taken from reference TRBV19 and TRBJ1-2, reads DGGITQSPKYLFRKEGQNVTLSCEQNLNHDAMYWYRQDPGQGLRLIYYSQIVNDFQKGDIAEGYSVSREKKESFPLTVTSAQKNPTAFYLCASSRFGDYGYTFGSGTRLTVV.